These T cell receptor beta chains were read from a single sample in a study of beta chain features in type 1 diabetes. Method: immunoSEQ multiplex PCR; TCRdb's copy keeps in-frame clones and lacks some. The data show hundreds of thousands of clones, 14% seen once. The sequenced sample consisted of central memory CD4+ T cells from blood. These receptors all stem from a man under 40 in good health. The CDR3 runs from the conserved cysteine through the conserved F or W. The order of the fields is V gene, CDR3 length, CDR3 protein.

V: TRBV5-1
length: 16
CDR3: CASSSVPPGRTDTQYF

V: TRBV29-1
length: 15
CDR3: CSVTPQEKNAYEQYF

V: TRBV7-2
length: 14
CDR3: CASSSRGGPGPQHF

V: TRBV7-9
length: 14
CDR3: CASGTISVRHGYTF

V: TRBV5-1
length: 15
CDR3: CASSLGGRAINEQFF

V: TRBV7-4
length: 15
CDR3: CASSARQGFGYGYTF

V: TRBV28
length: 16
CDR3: CASSPPGGGLQETQYF

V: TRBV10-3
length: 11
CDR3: CAISGTDTQYF

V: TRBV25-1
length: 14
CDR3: CASSASWGDSPLHF

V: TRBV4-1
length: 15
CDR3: CASSQEGQGSEPQHF

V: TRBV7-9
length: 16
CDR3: CASSLKLVSPYNEQFF

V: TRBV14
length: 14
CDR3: CASSQQSVDYGYTF

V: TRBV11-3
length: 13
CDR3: CASRLTGYNEQFF

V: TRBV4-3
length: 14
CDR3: CASSQAWGNQPQHF

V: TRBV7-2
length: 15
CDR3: CASSYSPGGDYGYTF

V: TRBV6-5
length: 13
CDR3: CASSAGGGYEQYF

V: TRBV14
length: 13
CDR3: CASSPDRTDTQYF

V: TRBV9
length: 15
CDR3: CASSVRIESYNEQFF

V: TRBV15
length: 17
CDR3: CATSRDSGSYRDRGYTF

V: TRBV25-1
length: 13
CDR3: CASNKGGWETQYF

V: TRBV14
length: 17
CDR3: CASSQDPPGRGTDTQYF

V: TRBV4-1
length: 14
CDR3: CASSQARDLGEQYF

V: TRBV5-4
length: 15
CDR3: CASSPYPGQNTEAFF

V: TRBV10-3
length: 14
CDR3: CAISDSGGLETQYF

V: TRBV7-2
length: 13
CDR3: CASSTPFWNEQFF

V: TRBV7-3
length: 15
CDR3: CASSLDRGGGNEQFF